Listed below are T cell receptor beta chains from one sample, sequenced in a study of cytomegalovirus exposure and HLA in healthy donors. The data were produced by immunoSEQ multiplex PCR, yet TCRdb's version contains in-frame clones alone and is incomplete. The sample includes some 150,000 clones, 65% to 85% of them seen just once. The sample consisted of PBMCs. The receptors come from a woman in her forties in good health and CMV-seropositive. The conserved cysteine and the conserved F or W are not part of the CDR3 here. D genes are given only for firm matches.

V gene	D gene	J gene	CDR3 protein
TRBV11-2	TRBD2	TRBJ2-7	ASSLALAGPGEQY
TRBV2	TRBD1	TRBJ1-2	ASTLISGGAGYGYT
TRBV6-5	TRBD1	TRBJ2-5	ASTPLGGQQETQY
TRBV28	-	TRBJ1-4	ASSAWANEKLF
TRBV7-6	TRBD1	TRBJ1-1	ASSSGPGTGGVRDTEAF
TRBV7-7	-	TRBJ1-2	ASSLDRQGFGANPMGHYGYT
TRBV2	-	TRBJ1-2	ASSESGVGGYT
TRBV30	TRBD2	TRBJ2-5	AWSVLPGRASGGDSQGTQY
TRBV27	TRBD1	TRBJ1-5	ASSRQGGERPQH
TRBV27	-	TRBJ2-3	ASIINRASTDTQY
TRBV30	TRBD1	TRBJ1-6	AWSPGQGYNSPLH
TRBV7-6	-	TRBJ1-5	ASSGETGLNQPQH
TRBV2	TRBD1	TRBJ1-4	ASSEEGTGVEKLF
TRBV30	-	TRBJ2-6	AWGLSGANVLT
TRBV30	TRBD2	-	AWRAGGAAEQY
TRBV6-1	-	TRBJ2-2	ASSGSGKTGELF
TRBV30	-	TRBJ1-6	AWSVSGALH
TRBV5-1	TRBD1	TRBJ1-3	ASSLGGTGFTGNTIY